This T cell receptor (beta chain) was captured by sequencing in a study of naive and memory T cell subsets (dated by TCRdb to the late 2010s). Turning to the overall study: According to the figure summarizing the samples, there were about 10 blood donors, 7 tuberculin skin test biopsies and 3 saline control biopsies. PCR2 was typically performed as a SYBR Green qPCR that was stopped at a set threshold, although end-point PCR (roughly 6 cycles) could be used instead for low-input samples.

Library method: 5' RACE. The ligated cDNA was amplified in four rounds of PCR with nested alpha and beta constant region primers together with the SP2 primer. For the blood and skin samples, reverse transcription of TCR RNA was done with SuperScript IV along with alpha and beta constant region primers. An oligonucleotide carrying the Illumina SP2 primer and a UMI was ligated to the cDNA 3' end using T4 RNA ligase 1. To prevent hairpin formation, the 12-nucleotide UMI was made up of two random hexamers with an eight-base spacer between them. From the second PCR onward, TCR alpha and beta chain libraries were processed separately, and dual indexing was applied for multiplexing. After pooling, the indexed libraries were analyzed by capillary electrophoresis and sequenced on either an Illumina MiSeq or NextSeq. PhiX DNA at about 5-7.5% was added to the libraries to raise base diversity and improve cluster recognition. The study's processing was this. UMIs were extracted from read 2 by Demultiplexor and combined with the TCR sequence from read 1, and reads were split according to sample indices. Decombinator identified V and J genes and V-J junctions, assigning each TCR a five-part identifier including V and J deletions. Collapsinator relied on UMIs to correct both sequencing errors and PCR amplification heterogeneity, producing a UMI-based abundance for each TCR. Identifiers were converted to nucleotide sequence by CDR3Translator and translated to amino acids, and CDR3 regions were extracted on the basis of terminal motifs. After normalization to the amount of input RNA, the error-corrected alpha and beta TCR counts from blood and from skin were compared. TCRdb passed the public sequencing reads through fastp at Q25 and MiXCR, retaining productive beta sequences. Rows matching on CDR3 protein sequence are summarized as one entry with the most common DNA and genes. The V and J calls were not made by the authors but by TCRdb's processing. The sample records tens of thousands of distinct CDR3 sequences, 7% to 8.5% of which are singletons. The leading ten clones occupy 9% to 10% of the sample.

Paper-wide results and their limitations: The RNA-based method was acknowledged as potentially sensitive to TCR transcript changes with T cell activation and differentiation.

The study reported a robust and sensitive protocol to amplify, sequence and analyze TCRs, based on 3' ligation of a UMI-containing oligonucleotide to TCR cDNA. For whole blood analysis, over 2 ml of peripheral blood was collected from healthy adult volunteers into Tempus tubes, and RNA was extracted following the manufacturer's instructions. Total RNA was treated with RQ1 DNase, without cell sorting, prior to reverse transcription, with an input of about 1 to 1,100 ng being targeted. Libraries were prepared from skin biopsies and whole blood so that pipeline robustness could be tested in samples in which T cells form a minority population. About this clonotype: Its antigen remains undetermined. Within one base of it there is no much larger clone, and no base qualities were kept.

This receptor was obtained from a male donor in good health.

The CDR3 here reads CASIEGGLYEDNEQFF. The nucleotide sequence is TGTGCCAGCATTGAGGGGGGCCTTTATGAAGACAATGAGCAGTTCTTC. The chain couples TRBV2 to TRBJ2-1; the D segment may tentatively be TRBD1 or TRBD2, each giving 6 matched bases. From the cysteine up to the phenylalanine, the CDR3 has a length of 16 residues. Just CDR3 DNA is preserved here, 48 bases in frame from base 1. CDR1 and CDR2 are drawn from the germline V gene: SNHLY, FYNNEI. The germline ends are 21 bases apart after V is trimmed by 7 bases and J by 5 bases.